The sequence of this T cell receptor beta chain was determined in a study of beta chain features in type 1 diabetes (dated by TCRdb to 2017 to 2018). A note on the overall study: Mean age, gender distribution, total cell number and subset yield were not different between patients and healthy donors. In the study, recently diagnosed type 1 diabetes patients and matched healthy donors were compared on the TCRB repertoires of their sorted circulating CD4+ T cell subsets. Across all samples, fewer than 110,000,000 sorted cells were examined, and cell number per subset correlated strongly with RNA yield. Naive and central memory subsets were obtained from all 30 or so donors, but regulatory and stem cell-like memory subsets were isolated from only 8 patients and roughly eight healthy donors. Beyond this particular receptor, the publication reports: Because small numbers of individuals were included in the HLA sub-analyses, any influence of HLA type on TCRB rearrangement was left unresolved. At VDJ recombination sites, type 1 diabetes patients had fewer insertions and more deleted nucleotides, which implies abnormalities in thymic rearrangement. The naive, central memory and regulatory TCRB repertoires appeared to resemble one another more closely among patients than among healthy donors. Because cDNA rather than genomic DNA was sequenced, highly expressing activated cells could have been over-represented, although no difference in activation and CD3 levels was found between groups. Type 1 diabetes patients showed a moderate but significant shortening of TCRB CDR3 length in all four CD4+ subsets. PCR might favor shorter templates, but patient and control samples were amplified and corrected together, so any skew would affect both groups equally.

The entire amount of isolated RNA was reverse transcribed using the High Capacity cDNA Reverse Transcription Kit, so the sequenced TCRB transcripts were expressed ones. Naive, central memory and regulatory T cell samples underwent deep immunoSEQ sequencing, averaging about 3.57 million total reads per sample. After sorted cells were lysed in RLT buffer, RNA was extracted with DNase-treated RNeasy Micro or Mini kits, with the choice depending on cell number. To prevent cross-contamination, every cell subset was processed on its own, while patient and healthy donor samples were processed together. Using the immunoSEQ multiplex PCR, TCRB sequences were amplified from cDNA into 87-bp fragments spanning the CDR3 region. Sequencing of the amplicons was done on the Illumina HiSeq platform. Under the source paper's analysis protocol: Synthetic template baselines were used to correct PCR bias computationally, reads within Hamming distance 2 were collapsed together, and singletons that could not be merged were discarded. Reads were aligned to IMGT to assign V, D and J genes, CDR3 length, and insertions or deletions at six rearrangement sites. Within each subset, clonotype counts were normalized to sorted cell number, after which true diversity and Gini coefficients were computed with the tcR R package. The overlap coefficient, calculated on TCRB nucleotide sequences, was used to measure repertoire sharing. Out-of-frame TCRB sequences from naive cells were analyzed as a proxy for the pre-selection repertoire. As stored in TCRdb, this immuneACCESS dataset retains in-frame rearrangements with V and J assigned. A fraction of the clones does not appear; measured against another copy, unresolved V genes explain less than half of the discrepancy, and the remainder lacks a known reason. The D gene and trimming were derived from the DNA, and the V and J assignments and clone size from that table. Present in this sample are more than 250,000 clones, about a fifth of which were seen just once. Approximately 0.029% of the sample lies in the top ten.

Each donor gave one peripheral blood draw, approximately 0.11 L on average, collected into heparinised tubes. A BD FACSAria II and a panel including CD45RO, CCR7, CD25, CD127, CD95 and CD27 were used to sort naive, central memory, regulatory and stem cell-like memory CD4+ T cells. Every sorted population had a purity above 98%. PBMCs were isolated immediately by Lymphoprep density gradient centrifugation and stained directly without culture. Samples were stained and sorted in pairs, with one healthy donor and one patient per experiment, so that batch effects were minimized. As for this clone: The target of this receptor is not known. Base-call qualities are not available, and no considerably larger clone is one nucleotide away.

The CDR3 holds 17 amino acids from the cysteine to the phenylalanine. Just CDR3 DNA is preserved here, 51 bases in frame from base 1. The germline V gene sets CDR1 to SGHDT and CDR2 to YYEEEE. V drops 0 bases and J drops 8 bases, leaving 21 bases in between. This chain is built from TRBV5-6 and TRBJ2-1; D gene: possibly TRBD1, on 6 matching bases. Input material: naive CD4+ T cells from blood. The meaning of the sample's cell subset or site label: true naive CD4+ T cells. The receptor comes from a middle-aged woman with type 1 diabetes. The sequenced DNA is TGTGCCAGCAGCTTGGTAGGTTTCCAGGGGATTATCGATGAGCAGTTCTTC. Its amino acids are CASSLVGFQGIIDEQFF. The full variable domain, completed from the reference TRBV5-6 and TRBJ2-1 proteins outside the CDR3, reads DAGVTQSPTHLIKTRGQQVTLRCSPKSGHDTVSWYQQALGQGPQFIFQYYEEEERQRGNFPDRFSGHQFPNYSSELNVNALLLGDSALYLCASSLVGFQGIIDEQFFGPGTRLTVL.